This entry lists 8 T cell receptor beta chains sequenced from one sample in a study of blood T cell repertoires in COVID-19. Repertoires were generated with immunoSEQ multiplex PCR, while TCRdb's copy carries only in-frame clones and drops some. This sample carries about 99,000 clones, about four fifths of them seen once, and the ten largest clones take more than 10%. The sequencing sample was made of peripheral blood. Source of these receptors: a human donor in a cohort sampled during active COVID-19.

The chain employs TRBV5-6 and TRBJ1-2; no firm D call. Trimming stripped 1 base from V and 7 bases from J, with 11 bases between. The CDR3 length is 13 residues. Germline V gives CDR1 SGHDT, CDR2 YYEEEE. CDR3 in DNA: TGTGCCAGCAGCTTGTCTGAGGCCCCTGGCTACACCTTC. This sequence encodes CASSLSEAPGYTF.

The chain carries TRBV15 and TRBJ1-6; 8 bases fit TRBD1. Trimming cost V 1 base and J 0 bases; bases outside gene matches: 5. Germline V lookup: CDR1 LNHNV, CDR2 YYDKDF (reference sequence). This CDR3 comprises 18 residues. CDR3 loop: CATSRVGDRSSYNSPLHF. DNA of the CDR3: TGTGCCACCAGCAGAGTGGGGGACAGGAGCTCCTATAATTCACCCCTCCACTTT. The whole variable domain, filled in from reference TRBV15 and TRBJ1-6, reads DAMVIQNPRYQVTQFGKPVTLSCSQTLNHNVMYWYQQKSSQAPKLLFHYYDKDFNNEADTPDNFQSRRPNTSFCFLDIRSPGLGDTAMYLCATSRVGDRSSYNSPLHFGNGTRLTVT.

The chain links TRBV5-1 to TRBJ2-7; D possibly corresponds to TRBD1 (6 bases). V was shortened by 7 bases and J by 3 bases, with 17 bases between the two germline ends. This CDR3 comprises 14 residues. Germline assignment: CDR1 SGHRS and CDR2 YFSETQ. CDR3 residues: CASRWSDSLYEQYF. The CDR3 region has the DNA TGCGCCAGCCGTTGGTCGGACAGCCTCTACGAGCAGTACTTC.

V is TRBV12-3 or TRBV12-4 and J is TRBJ1-5, with D unclear. This CDR3 region has 12 residues. Trimming removed 6 bases from V and 6 bases from J, with 9 bases in between. The chain's CDR3 is CASSPSGQPQHF. CDR3 DNA: TGTGCCAGCAGCCCGTCGGGTCAGCCCCAGCATTTT.

The chain links TRBV6-1 to TRBJ1-5; 8 bases are a match to TRBD1. CDR1 and CDR2 (germline): MNHNS, SASEGT. This CDR3 contains 16 residues. Trimming cost V 1 base and J 3 bases; bases outside gene matches: 5. CDR3 in amino acids: CASSEGTGSPNQPQHF. CDR3 bases: TGTGCCAGCAGTGAAGGGACAGGGAGTCCCAATCAGCCCCAGCATTTT.

This clone was observed a single time. CDR3 amino acids: CASSPGQYSTDTQYF. CDR3 coding DNA: TGCGCCAGCAGCCCCGGACAGTATAGCACAGATACGCAGTATTTT. This chain joins TRBV4-1 and TRBJ2-3, with D possibly matching TRBD1 (6 bases). The germline CDR1 and CDR2 sequences are MGHRA and YSYEKL. The CDR3 loop spans 15 amino acids. V gave up 4 bases and J gave up 0 bases, with 11 bases separating them.

This chain uses TRBV24-1 with TRBJ2-2; 7 nucleotides agree with TRBD2. V lost 5 bases, J lost 6 bases, and 5 bases stayed unmatched. The CDR3 is 14 residues long. Germline V gene lookup returns CDR1 KGHDR and CDR2 SFDVKD. For the CDR3, the DNA is TGTGCCACCAGTGGTCCCGGACTAGCCGGGGAGCTGTTTTTT. This codes for CATSGPGLAGELFF.

The chain joins TRBV14 to TRBJ1-1; unclear D gene. Germline CDR1 is SGHDN and CDR2 is FVKESK. The CDR3 is made up of 12 amino acids. V was shortened by 0 bases and J by 12 bases, with 11 bases between the two germline ends. Here the CDR3 reads CASSQETVSPFF. The DNA of the CDR3 is TGTGCCAGCAGCCAAGAAACAGTTTCTCCTTTCTTT.